The next 5 T cell receptor beta chains were all read from a single sample in a study of shared clonotypes between healthy human individuals. Naive CD8 cells were CD45RO-negative, positively selected for CCR7, excluding terminally differentiated effector memory CD45RA+ cells. Libraries were prepared by immunoSEQ multiplex PCR; TCRdb keeps only in-frame clonotypes and omits some of them. The table has around 1.9 million clones, 93% seen once. Sequenced material: naive CD8+ T cells from PBMCs. The receptors originated from a man between 18 and 29 years old in good health. Some clones in this sample may be carry-over from other donors' samples.

This chain connects TRBV9 to TRBJ2-1, with 11 bases identical to TRBD2. Germline trimming cut 4 bases from V and 6 bases from J; bases unmatched to any gene: 9. The germline CDR1 and CDR2 sequences are SGDLS and YYNGEE. This CDR3 comprises 16 residues. The CDR3 DNA follows: TGTGCCAGCAGCAGGAGGGGGACTAGCGGAGCCAATGAGCAGTTCTTC. It translates to CASSRRGTSGANEQFF. The whole variable domain, filled in from reference TRBV9 and TRBJ2-1, reads DSGVTQTPKHLITATGQRVTLRCSPRSGDLSVYWYQQSLDQGLQFLIQYYNGEERAKGNILERFSAQQFPDLHSELNLSSLELGDSALYFCASSRRGTSGANEQFFGPGTRLTVL.

The V call is TRBV7-9, the J call TRBJ1-4; D remains unclear. Trimming stripped 5 bases from V and 0 bases from J, with 10 bases between. The CDR3 is 15 residues long. Germline V gives CDR1 SEHNR, CDR2 FQNEAQ (reference sequence). The CDR3 sequence: CASSPVGTTNEKLFF. DNA of the CDR3: TGTGCCAGCAGCCCGGTTGGCACAACTAATGAAAAACTGTTTTTT.

About this clone: The sample contains more than one DNA sequence encoding this CDR3. This chain joins TRBV7-9 and TRBJ2-5; 8 positions agree with TRBD1. CDR1 SEHNR and CDR2 FQNEAQ come from the germline V gene (reference sequence). V dropped 4 bases and J dropped 1; count of bases not matched to a gene: 2. The CDR3 length is 14 residues. The CDR3 DNA sequence: TGTGCCAGCAGCTCCGGACAGGGCCAAGAGACCCAGTACTTC. It codes for CASSSGQGQETQYF.

V usage is TRBV28 and J usage is TRBJ1-6; D may be TRBD1 (5 bases). CDR1 is MDHEN and CDR2 is SYDVKM in the germline V gene. The CDR3 covers 14 residues. Trimming pared 4 bases from V and 7 bases from J, leaving 11 bases between. The CDR3 loop reads CASSYRDPNSPLHF. CDR3 coding DNA: TGTGCCAGCAGTTATAGGGACCCCAATTCACCCCTCCACTTT.

The chain carries TRBV27 and TRBJ2-7, with no clear D. Looked up from germline, CDR1 is MNHEY and CDR2 is SMNVEV (reference sequence). The CDR3 is made up of 13 amino acids. Trimming cost V 8 bases and J 1 base, with 12 bases left between them. The CDR3 DNA follows: TGTGCCAGCGCCTTGGGTATGTCCTACGAGCAGTACTTC. Protein: CASALGMSYEQYF.